Listed below are T cell receptor beta chains from one sample, sequenced in a study of blood T cell repertoires in COVID-19. Sequencing used immunoSEQ multiplex PCR; TCRdb keeps in-frame clones, though not all of them. The sample has over 250,000 clones; roughly 77% are singletons. What was sequenced was peripheral blood. The source of these receptors is a woman of 80 years or more with acute or convalescent COVID-19. Both conserved end residues are part of each CDR3. Each record gives: J gene, CDR3 length, clone size, D gene, V gene, CDR3 DNA, CDR3 protein. D genes are given only for firm matches. Size is stated for part of the rows, as once, few or many counts, or as a class when the clone is expanded.

>TRBJ2-4|13|NA|NA|TRBV6-2/TRBV6-3
TGTGCCAGCAGCTTTTCCACGAGTAACATTCAGTACTTC
CASSFSTSNIQYF
>TRBJ2-5|13|NA|TRBD2|TRBV18
TGTGCCAGCTCACCACGGGAGGGGGAGACCCAGTACTTC
CASSPREGETQYF
>TRBJ1-3|16|NA|NA|TRBV28
TGTGCCAGCAGTTTAAGTTGGGACAAGTCTGGAAACACCATATATTTT
CASSLSWDKSGNTIYF
>TRBJ2-1|11|NA|TRBD1|TRBV12-3/TRBV12-4
TGTGCCAGCAGCCCGGACAGGGCGAGGTTCTTC
CASSPDRARFF
>TRBJ1-3|15|NA|TRBD1|TRBV7-7
TGTGCCAGCAGCCGGAGGACAGGGGACGGAAACACCATATATTTT
CASSRRTGDGNTIYF
>TRBJ1-3|16|NA|NA|TRBV7-9
TGTGCCAGCAGCACCACACGTGCCCTCTCTGGAAACACCATATATTTT
CASSTTRALSGNTIYF
>TRBJ1-5|14|many|NA|TRBV2
NA
CASILDRGVEPQHF
>TRBJ1-3|16|NA|NA|TRBV6-1
TGTGCCAGCAGTGAACCACTGAGGGCTATGGGAAACACCATATATTTT
CASSEPLRAMGNTIYF
>TRBJ2-1|16|NA|NA|TRBV6-5
TGTGCCAGCAGTTACACAGACGGTAGCTCCTACAATGAGCAGTTCTTC
CASSYTDGSSYNEQFF
>TRBJ2-1|16|NA|NA|TRBV19
TGTGCCAGTAGTATGCGACAGGTTAGCTCCTACAATGAGCAGTTCTTC
CASSMRQVSSYNEQFF
>TRBJ2-1|15|NA|NA|TRBV29-1
TGCAGCGTTGGCTTCACTAGTTATGGTTCGGATGAGCAGTTCTTC
CSVGFTSYGSDEQFF
>TRBJ2-3|14|NA|NA|TRBV6-5
TGTGCCAGCAGTTACCGGTTAGCGACAGATACGCAGTATTTT
CASSYRLATDTQYF
>TRBJ1-2|11|NA|NA|TRBV29-1
TGCAGCGCGACAGACGGATATGGCTACACCTTC
CSATDGYGYTF
>TRBJ2-7|15|NA|NA|TRBV5-1
TGCGCCAGCAGCCCGCAGGGTCGACCGTCCTACGAGCAGTACTTC
CASSPQGRPSYEQYF
>TRBJ1-1|14|NA|TRBD1|TRBV2
TGTGCCAGCCGATGGGACAGGGATCGCACTGAAGCTTTCTTT
CASRWDRDRTEAFF
>TRBJ1-2|11|NA|NA|TRBV2
TGTGCCAGCAGTGTCGGCTATGGCTACACCTTC
CASSVGYGYTF
>TRBJ1-1|15|NA|NA|TRBV19
TGTGCCAGTAGTCGGGGAGGTGGGGTGTCCACTGAAGCTTTCTTT
CASSRGGGVSTEAFF
>TRBJ2-4|18|once|TRBD1|TRBV20-1
TGCAGTGCTAGTACCACCCTGACAGGGGGCATAGCCAAAAACATTCAGTACTTC
CSASTTLTGGIAKNIQYF
>TRBJ2-1|13|NA|NA|TRBV2
TGTGCCAGCAGTGAGGACAAATACAATGAGCAGTTCTTC
CASSEDKYNEQFF
>TRBJ1-2|13|few|TRBD1|TRBV5-6
TGTGCCAGCAGCGTGACAGGGGCCTATGGCTACACCTTC
CASSVTGAYGYTF
>TRBJ2-7|13|NA|NA|TRBV3-1/TRBV3-2
TGTGCCAGCAGCCGTCTAGGATTCTACGAGCAGTACTTC
CASSRLGFYEQYF
>TRBJ2-7|16|NA|TRBD1|TRBV15
TGTGCCACCAGCAGAGAGGGGACAGGGCAGACCTACGAGCAGTACTTC
CATSREGTGQTYEQYF
>TRBJ1-6|16|NA|NA|TRBV3-1/TRBV3-2
TGTGCCAGCAGCCAAGTTCTGAGGGTTGGTAATTCACCCCTCCACTTT
CASSQVLRVGNSPLHF
>TRBJ1-5|19|once|TRBD1|TRBV11-3
TGTGCCAGCAGCCGACGGACAGGCTCAAATGTATATAGCAATCAGCCCCAGCATTTT
CASSRRTGSNVYSNQPQHF
>TRBJ2-4|12|NA|NA|TRBV29-1
TGCAGCGCCGAGGACAGAAAAAACATTCAGTACTTC
CSAEDRKNIQYF
>TRBJ1-2|13|NA|NA|TRBV7-9
TGTGCCAGCAGCTACGGACAGAACTATGGCTACACCTTC
CASSYGQNYGYTF
>TRBJ2-2|16|NA|NA|TRBV14
TGTGCCAGCAGCCCCCCAGGGCTCCGGAACACCGGGGAGCTGTTTTTT
CASSPPGLRNTGELFF
>TRBJ2-5|15|NA|TRBD2|TRBV6-6
TGTGCCAGCAGTTACCAGGCGGGGGGGCAGGAGACCCAGTACTTC
CASSYQAGGQETQYF
>TRBJ2-6|16|few|TRBD1|TRBV10-3
TGTGCCATCAGTACCGGGACAGCGCTTGGGGCCAACGTCCTGACTTTC
CAISTGTALGANVLTF
>TRBJ2-1|14|NA|TRBD2|TRBV5-1
TGCGCCAGCGAAGCGGGAGGGCCCTACAATGAGCAGTTCTTC
CASEAGGPYNEQFF
>TRBJ1-5|15|NA|NA|TRBV19
TGTGCCAGTAGTGTCGCCACCGGGGGCAATCAGCCCCAGCATTTT
CASSVATGGNQPQHF
>TRBJ2-2|15|NA|TRBD2|TRBV10-3
TGTGCCACGGGGACTAGCGGGACATCTGCCGGGGAGCTGTTTTTT
CATGTSGTSAGELFF
>TRBJ2-7|14|NA|TRBD1|TRBV27
TGTGCCAGCAGTGGTAGACAGGGGGGCTACGAGCAGTACTTC
CASSGRQGGYEQYF
>TRBJ2-2|14|many|NA|TRBV19
TGTGCCAGTAGTATGGTGGGACTTGCCGGGGAGCTGTTTTTT
CASSMVGLAGELFF
>TRBJ1-6|17|NA|NA|TRBV3-1/TRBV3-2
TGTGCCAGCAGCCGGATGGCACAGAGCTCCTATAATTCACCCCTCCACTTT
CASSRMAQSSYNSPLHF
>TRBJ2-3|15|NA|NA|TRBV5-1
TGCGCCAGCAGCTTCGGGGGATCTGCTTCTGATACGCAGTATTTT
CASSFGGSASDTQYF
>TRBJ1-2|13|NA|NA|TRBV7-2
TGTGCCAGCAGCTTAGGAACAGACTATGGCTACACCTTC
CASSLGTDYGYTF
>TRBJ1-5|16|few|NA|TRBV2
TGTGCCAGCAGGGTAGGTGGGCCAGGGGCGATTCAGCCCCAGCATTTT
CASRVGGPGAIQPQHF
>TRBJ2-7|15|NA|TRBD1|TRBV6-2/TRBV6-3
TGTGCCAGCAGTTACCGGGACAGGGTAGAGGGCGAGCAGTACTTC
CASSYRDRVEGEQYF
>TRBJ2-1|15|NA|NA|TRBV5-4
TGTGCCAGCAGCTTGGCCGCGACAACATATAATGAGCAGTTCTTC
CASSLAATTYNEQFF
>TRBJ1-2|16|NA|TRBD1|TRBV5-5
TGTGCCAGCAGCCTAACAACAGGGGGCGGAAACTATGGCTACACCTTC
CASSLTTGGGNYGYTF
>TRBJ2-3|16|NA|TRBD2|TRBV13
TGTGCCAGCAGCTTAGGGGGGAGGGCAGGCACAGATACGCAGTATTTT
CASSLGGRAGTDTQYF
>TRBJ1-1|15|NA|NA|TRBV10-3
TGTGCCATCCGGAGGGGTCAGTTATCGGACACTGAAGCTTTCTTT
CAIRRGQLSDTEAFF
>TRBJ2-3|13|once|NA|TRBV7-2
TGTGCCAGCGGTAATCCCGGCGGAGATACGCAGTATTTT
CASGNPGGDTQYF
>TRBJ2-5|15|NA|TRBD2|TRBV15
TGTGCCACCAGCGGAGTTGCGGGAGGTCGGGAGACCCAGTACTTC
CATSGVAGGRETQYF
>TRBJ1-4|13|NA|NA|TRBV13
TGTGCCAGCAGCGAGCGGGACGGAGAAAAACTGTTTTTT
CASSERDGEKLFF
>TRBJ2-3|16|NA|NA|TRBV18
TGTGCCAGCTCACCACGGACAGAGATATTCACAGATACGCAGTATTTT
CASSPRTEIFTDTQYF
>TRBJ1-6|13|few|NA|TRBV19
TGTGCCAGTAGTATCAGGCCGGATTCACCCCTCCACTTT
CASSIRPDSPLHF
>TRBJ1-5|14|NA|TRBD1|TRBV5-5
TGTGCCAGCAGCATGGGACAGATCAATCAGCCCCAGCATTTT
CASSMGQINQPQHF
>TRBJ2-7|11|NA|NA|TRBV12-3/TRBV12-4
TGTGCCAGCAGTTCGGGTCGGGTTTGGTACTTC
CASSSGRVWYF
>TRBJ1-2|14|once|TRBD1|TRBV6-1
TGTGCCAGCAGTGACGGGGACAGGGAGTATGGCTACACCTTC
CASSDGDREYGYTF
>TRBJ2-1|12|NA|NA|TRBV3-1/TRBV3-2
TGTGCCAGCAGCCAGTCCGGGAATGAGCAGTTCTTC
CASSQSGNEQFF
>TRBJ2-1|10|NA|NA|TRBV20-1
TGCAGTGCCCCGTCTGTTGAGCAGTTCTTC
CSAPSVEQFF
>TRBJ2-7|14|few|NA|TRBV28
TGTGCCAGCAGTTTTCAGGCCAGCTCCTACGAGCAGTACTTC
CASSFQASSYEQYF